This section outlines one T cell receptor (beta chain) sequence together with its context. Germline-derived CDR1 and CDR2 are LNHDA and SQIVND (reference sequence). V shed 2 bases, J shed 7 bases, and the junction held 2 bases outside the gene matches. The CDR3 totals 13 residues. Per the study methods: Amplified reference gene primers provided the basis for estimating nucleated cell counts. Clones were read by immunoSEQ multiplex PCR, and TCRdb kept only the in-frame ones, dropping some. V, J and clone size reflect that table, while D and trimming were determined from the DNA. This sample has 120,000 to 150,000 clones, with more than 70% found just once. The sample is drawn from a study of blood T cell repertoires in COVID-19. The overall study: Acute-phase and convalescent COVID-19 samples originated in the United States, Italy and Spain. PBMCs, B-cell-depleted T cells, or T cells were the source of the cDNA or gDNA that made up the material.

The receptor comes from a woman in her forties or fifties with acute or convalescent COVID-19. Sequenced sample: peripheral blood. The chain uses TRBV19 and TRBJ2-1; 7 bases match TRBD1. Written as DNA, the CDR3 is TGTGCCAGTAGTATACAACAGGGGAATGAGCAGTTCTTC. It is translated as CASSIQQGNEQFF.